Below are 5 T cell receptor beta chains sequenced from a single sample in a study of control samples from healthy donors and cancer patients. Sequencing used immunoSEQ multiplex PCR; TCRdb keeps in-frame clones, though not all of them. The sample has about 44,000 clones; around 87% are singletons. The sequencing input was PBMCs. These receptors were collected from a woman aged 55 to 70 with lung cancer.

The chain couples TRBV7-3 to TRBJ2-2; 9 bases agree with TRBD2. Germline lookup yields CDR1 SGHTA and CDR2 FQGTGA. The CDR3 consists of 15 residues. Germline trimming cut 3 bases from V and 6 bases from J; bases unmatched to any gene: 5. The DNA of the CDR3 is TGTGCCAGCAGCTTTAGCGGGAGAAGGGCCGGGGAGCTGTTTTTT. It is translated as CASSFSGRRAGELFF.

The chain carries TRBV5-1 and TRBJ2-5, with TRBD2 identical over 7 bases. The germline CDR1 and CDR2 sequences are SGHRS and YFSETQ. J gave up 4 bases and V 0 bases, and 12 bases lay outside the gene matches. CDR3 size: 17 residues. CDR3 bases: TGCGCCAGCAGCTTGGATGCTAGCGGAACTGCGGGAGAGACCCAGTACTTC. The encoded protein is CASSLDASGTAGETQYF.

The CDR3 DNA reads as TGTGCCAGCAGTTTGGGGGTCCGGACTAATGAAAAACTGTTTTTT. Residues: CASSLGVRTNEKLFF. The gene calls are TRBV27 and TRBJ1-4; weak D call: TRBD1 (5 bases). In germline, CDR1 is MNHEY, CDR2 SMNVEV (reference sequence). The CDR3 consists of 15 residues. The V end lost 3 bases, the J end lost 2 bases, and 10 bases lay between the germline ends.

The gene calls are TRBV20-1 and TRBJ1-1; D not resolved. Trimming took 4 bases from V and 8 from J, leaving 2 bases between them. The V gene's germline CDR1 is DFQATT and CDR2 SNEGSKA (reference sequence). This CDR3 has 8 amino acids. As DNA, the CDR3 is TGCAGTGCTATAGAAGCTTTCTTT. This encodes CSAIEAFF.

This clone showed up just once. This chain's CDR3 is CASSPLTYRGTEAFF. Written as DNA, the CDR3 is TGTGCCAGCAGTCCGCTTACATACAGGGGAACGGAAGCTTTCTTT. This chain joins TRBV28 and TRBJ1-1; TRBD1 matches at 7 bases. Germline V gene lookup returns CDR1 MDHEN and CDR2 SYDVKM. CDR3 length: 15 residues. J was trimmed by 8 bases and V by 5 bases; bases with no gene match: 14.